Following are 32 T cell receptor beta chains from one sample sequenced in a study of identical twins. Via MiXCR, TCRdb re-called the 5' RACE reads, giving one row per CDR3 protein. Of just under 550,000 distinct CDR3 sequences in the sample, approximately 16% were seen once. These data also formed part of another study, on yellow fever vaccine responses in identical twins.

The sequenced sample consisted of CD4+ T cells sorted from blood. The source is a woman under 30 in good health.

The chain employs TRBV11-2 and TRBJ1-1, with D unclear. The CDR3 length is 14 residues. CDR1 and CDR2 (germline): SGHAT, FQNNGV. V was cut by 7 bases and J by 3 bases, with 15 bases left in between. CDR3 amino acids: CASTPGYRDTEAFF. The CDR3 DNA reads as TGTGCCAGCACACCCGGGTACCGGGACACTGAAGCTTTCTTT.

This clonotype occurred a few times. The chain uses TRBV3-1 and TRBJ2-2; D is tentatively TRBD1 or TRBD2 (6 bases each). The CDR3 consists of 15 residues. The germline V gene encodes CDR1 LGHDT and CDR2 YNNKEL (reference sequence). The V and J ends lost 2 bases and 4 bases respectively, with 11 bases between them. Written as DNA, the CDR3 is TGTGCCAGCAGCCAAAGGGGGGCCTTCACCGGGGAGCTGTTTTTT. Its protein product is CASSQRGAFTGELFF. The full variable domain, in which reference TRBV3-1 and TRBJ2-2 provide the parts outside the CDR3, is DTAVSQTPKYLVTQMGNDKSIKCEQNLGHDTMYWYKQDSKKFLKIMFSYNNKELIINETVPNRFSPKSPDKAHLNLHINSLELGDSAVYFCASSQRGAFTGELFFGEGSRLTVL.

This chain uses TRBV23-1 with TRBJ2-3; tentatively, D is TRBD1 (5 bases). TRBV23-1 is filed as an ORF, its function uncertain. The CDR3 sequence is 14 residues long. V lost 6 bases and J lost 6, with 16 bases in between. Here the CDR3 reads CASRPGATPDTQYF. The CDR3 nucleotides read TGCGCCAGCAGGCCTGGGGCGACCCCGGATACGCAGTATTTT.

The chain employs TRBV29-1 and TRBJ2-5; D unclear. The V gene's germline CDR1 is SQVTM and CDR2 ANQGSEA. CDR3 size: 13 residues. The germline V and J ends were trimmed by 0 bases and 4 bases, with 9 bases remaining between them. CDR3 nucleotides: TGCAGCGTTGAAGAACAGAGGCGAGAGACCCAGTACTTC. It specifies CSVEEQRRETQYF. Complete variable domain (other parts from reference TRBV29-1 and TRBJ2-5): SAVISQKPSRDICQRGTSLTIQCQVDSQVTMMFWYRQQPGQSLTLIATANQGSEATYESGFVIDKFPISRPNLTFSTLTVSNMSPEDSSIYLCSVEEQRRETQYFGPGTRLLVL.

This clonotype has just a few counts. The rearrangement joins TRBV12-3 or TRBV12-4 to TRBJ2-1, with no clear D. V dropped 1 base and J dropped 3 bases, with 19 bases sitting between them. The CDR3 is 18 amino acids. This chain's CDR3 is CASSLGFPRVSSYNEQFF. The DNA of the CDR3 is TGTGCCAGCAGTTTAGGGTTCCCCCGGGTCAGCAGCTACAATGAGCAGTTCTTC.

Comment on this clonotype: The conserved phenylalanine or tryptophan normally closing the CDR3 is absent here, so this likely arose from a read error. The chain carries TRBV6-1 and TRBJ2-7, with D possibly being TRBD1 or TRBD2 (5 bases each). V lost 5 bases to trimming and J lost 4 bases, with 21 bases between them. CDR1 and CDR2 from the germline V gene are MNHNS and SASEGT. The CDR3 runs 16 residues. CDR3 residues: CASSQGLVWGSYEQYL. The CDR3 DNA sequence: TGTGCCAGCAGTCAAGGACTTGTGTGGGGCTCTTACGAGCAGTACCTC.

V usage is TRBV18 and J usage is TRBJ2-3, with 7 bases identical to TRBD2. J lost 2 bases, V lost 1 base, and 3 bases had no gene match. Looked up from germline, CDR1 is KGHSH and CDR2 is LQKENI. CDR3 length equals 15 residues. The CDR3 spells CASSPRAGVTDTQYF. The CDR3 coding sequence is TGTGCCAGCTCACCACGGGCGGGAGTCACAGATACGCAGTATTTT.

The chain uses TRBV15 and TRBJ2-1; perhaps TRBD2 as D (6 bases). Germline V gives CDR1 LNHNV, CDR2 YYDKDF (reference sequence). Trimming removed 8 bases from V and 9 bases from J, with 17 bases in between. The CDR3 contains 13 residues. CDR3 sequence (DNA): TGTGCCACCGGACTACCTCGGGCGACTGAGCAGTTCTTC. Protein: CATGLPRATEQFF.

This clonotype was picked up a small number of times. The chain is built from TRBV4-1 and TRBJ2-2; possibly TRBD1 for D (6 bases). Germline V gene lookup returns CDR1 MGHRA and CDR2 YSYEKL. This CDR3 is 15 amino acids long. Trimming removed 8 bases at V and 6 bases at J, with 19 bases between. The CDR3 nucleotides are TGCGCCAGCGCACCCCACAGGGTAGAAGCCGGGGAGCTGTTTTTT. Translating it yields CASAPHRVEAGELFF.

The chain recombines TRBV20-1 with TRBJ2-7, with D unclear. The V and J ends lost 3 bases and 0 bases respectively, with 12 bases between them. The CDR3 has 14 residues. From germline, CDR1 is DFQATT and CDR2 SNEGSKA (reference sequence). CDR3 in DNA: TGCAGTGCTAGTGGTCCAAAAAGCTCCTACGAGCAGTACGTC. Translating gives CSASGPKSSYEQYV.

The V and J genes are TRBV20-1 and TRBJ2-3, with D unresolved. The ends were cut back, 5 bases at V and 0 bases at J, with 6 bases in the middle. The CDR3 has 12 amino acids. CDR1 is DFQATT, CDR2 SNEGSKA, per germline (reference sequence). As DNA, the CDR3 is TGCAGTGCTTCCCGTAGCACAGATACGCAGTATTTT. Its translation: CSASRSTDTQYF.

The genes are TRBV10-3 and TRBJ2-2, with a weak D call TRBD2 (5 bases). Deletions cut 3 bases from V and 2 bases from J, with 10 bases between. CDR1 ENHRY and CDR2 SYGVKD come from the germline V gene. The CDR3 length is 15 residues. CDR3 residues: CAISESGVNTGELFF. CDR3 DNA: TGTGCCATCAGTGAATCCGGGGTAAACACCGGGGAGCTGTTTTTT.

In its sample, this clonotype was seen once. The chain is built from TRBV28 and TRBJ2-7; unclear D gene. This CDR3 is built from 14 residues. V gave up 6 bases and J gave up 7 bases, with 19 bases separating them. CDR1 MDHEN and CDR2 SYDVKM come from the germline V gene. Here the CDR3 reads CASSRLQVSWEQYF. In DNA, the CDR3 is TGTGCCAGCAGCCGACTCCAGGTGAGCTGGGAGCAGTACTTC.

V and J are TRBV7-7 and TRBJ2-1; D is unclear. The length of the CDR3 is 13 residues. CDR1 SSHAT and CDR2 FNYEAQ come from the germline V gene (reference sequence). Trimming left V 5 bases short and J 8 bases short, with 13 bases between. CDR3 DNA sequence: TGTGCCAGCAGCAGTAGGACGACCGATGAGCAGTTCTTC. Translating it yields CASSSRTTDEQFF.

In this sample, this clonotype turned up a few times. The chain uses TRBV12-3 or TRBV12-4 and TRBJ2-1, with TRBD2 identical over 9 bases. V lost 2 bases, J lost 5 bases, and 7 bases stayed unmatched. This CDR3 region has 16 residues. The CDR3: CASSLLAGGRDNEQFF. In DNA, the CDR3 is TGTGCCAGCAGTTTACTCGCGGGGGGGCGGGACAATGAGCAGTTCTTC.

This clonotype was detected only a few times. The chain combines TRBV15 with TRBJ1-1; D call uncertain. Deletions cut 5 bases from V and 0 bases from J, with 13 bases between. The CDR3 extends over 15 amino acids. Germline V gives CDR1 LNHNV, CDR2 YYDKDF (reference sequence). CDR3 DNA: TGTGCCACCAGCCCACGCAGAAGCTTGAACACTGAAGCTTTCTTT. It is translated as CATSPRRSLNTEAFF.

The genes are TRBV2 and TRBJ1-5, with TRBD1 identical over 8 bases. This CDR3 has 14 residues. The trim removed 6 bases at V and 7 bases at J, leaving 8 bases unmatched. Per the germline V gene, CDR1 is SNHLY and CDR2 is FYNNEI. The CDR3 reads CASRQDRVDQPQHF. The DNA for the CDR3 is TGTGCCAGCAGGCAGGACAGGGTAGACCAGCCCCAGCATTTT.

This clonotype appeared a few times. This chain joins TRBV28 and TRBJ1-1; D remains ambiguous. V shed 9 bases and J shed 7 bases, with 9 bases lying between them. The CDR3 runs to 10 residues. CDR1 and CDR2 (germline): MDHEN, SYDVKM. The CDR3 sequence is CASAYGEAFF. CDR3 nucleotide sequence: TGTGCCAGTGCGTACGGTGAAGCTTTCTTT.

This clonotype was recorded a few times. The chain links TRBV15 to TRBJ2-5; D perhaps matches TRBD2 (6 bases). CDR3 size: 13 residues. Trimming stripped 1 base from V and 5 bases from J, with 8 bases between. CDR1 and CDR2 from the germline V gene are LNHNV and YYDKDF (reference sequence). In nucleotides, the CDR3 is TGTGCCACCAGCAGAGGGGAGGTTGAGACCCAGTACTTC. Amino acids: CATSRGEVETQYF. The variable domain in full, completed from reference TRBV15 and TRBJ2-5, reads DAMVIQNPRYQVTQFGKPVTLSCSQTLNHNVMYWYQQKSSQAPKLLFHYYDKDFNNEADTPDNFQSRRPNTSFCFLDIRSPGLGDTAMYLCATSRGEVETQYFGPGTRLLVL.

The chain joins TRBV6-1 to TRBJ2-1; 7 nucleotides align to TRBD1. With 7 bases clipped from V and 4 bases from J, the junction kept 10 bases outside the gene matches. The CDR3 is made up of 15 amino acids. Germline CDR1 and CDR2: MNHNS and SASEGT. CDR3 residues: CASTPSGTVYNEQFF. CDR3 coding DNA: TGTGCCAGCACCCCATCCGGGACAGTTTACAATGAGCAGTTCTTC.

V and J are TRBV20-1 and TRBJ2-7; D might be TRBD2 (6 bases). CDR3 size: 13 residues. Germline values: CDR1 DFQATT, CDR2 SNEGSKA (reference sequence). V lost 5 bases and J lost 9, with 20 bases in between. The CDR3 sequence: CSAHGSGGARQYF. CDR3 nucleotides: TGCAGTGCTCACGGGAGTGGAGGTGCGCGGCAGTACTTC.

The CDR3 is CASSYSGRNSYEQYF. The DNA for the CDR3 is TGTGCCAGCAGTTACTCGGGACGGAACTCCTACGAGCAGTACTTC. This chain joins TRBV6-5 and TRBJ2-7; D is perhaps TRBD1 or TRBD2 (5 bases each). V gave up 0 bases and J gave up 0 bases, with 9 bases separating them. Germline values: CDR1 MNHEY, CDR2 SVGAGI. The CDR3 extends over 15 amino acids.

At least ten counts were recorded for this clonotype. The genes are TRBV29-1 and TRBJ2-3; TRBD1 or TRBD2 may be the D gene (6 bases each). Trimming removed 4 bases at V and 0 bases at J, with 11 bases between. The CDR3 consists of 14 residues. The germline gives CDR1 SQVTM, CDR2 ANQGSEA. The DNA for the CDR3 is TGCAGCGTTGGAGGGGGACTTAGCACAGATACGCAGTATTTT. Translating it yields CSVGGGLSTDTQYF.

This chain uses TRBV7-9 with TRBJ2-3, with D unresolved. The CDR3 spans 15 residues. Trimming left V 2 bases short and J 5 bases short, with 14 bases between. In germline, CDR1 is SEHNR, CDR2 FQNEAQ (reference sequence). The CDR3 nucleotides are TGTGCCAGCAGCTTAACGGCGCCTGAAGGAGATACGCAGTATTTT. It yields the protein CASSLTAPEGDTQYF.

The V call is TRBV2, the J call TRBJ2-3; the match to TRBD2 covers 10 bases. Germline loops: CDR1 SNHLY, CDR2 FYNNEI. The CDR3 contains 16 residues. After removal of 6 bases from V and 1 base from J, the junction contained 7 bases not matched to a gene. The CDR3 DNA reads TGTGCCAGCAGCACAGCGGGAGGGCTTGGCACAGATACGCAGTATTTT. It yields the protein CASSTAGGLGTDTQYF.

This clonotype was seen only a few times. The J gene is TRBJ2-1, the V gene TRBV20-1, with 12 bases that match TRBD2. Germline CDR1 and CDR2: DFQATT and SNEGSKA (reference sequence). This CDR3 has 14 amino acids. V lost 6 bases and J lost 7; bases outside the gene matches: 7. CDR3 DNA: TGCAGTGCGACGATGACTAGCGGGAGTAATGAGCAGTTCTTC. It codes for CSATMTSGSNEQFF.

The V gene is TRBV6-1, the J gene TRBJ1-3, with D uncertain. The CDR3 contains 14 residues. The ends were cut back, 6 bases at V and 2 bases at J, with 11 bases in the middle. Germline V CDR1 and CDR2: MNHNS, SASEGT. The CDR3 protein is CASSLSRTGNTIYF. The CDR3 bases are TGTGCCAGCAGCCTCAGTAGGACTGGAAACACCATATATTTT.

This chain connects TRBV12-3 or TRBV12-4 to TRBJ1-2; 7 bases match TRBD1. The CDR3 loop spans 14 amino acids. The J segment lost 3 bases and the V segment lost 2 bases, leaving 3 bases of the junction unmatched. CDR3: CASSLRQGHYGYTF. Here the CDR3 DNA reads TGTGCCAGCAGTTTACGACAGGGCCACTATGGCTACACCTTC.

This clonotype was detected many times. This CDR3 is CASGPTGAGNEKLFF. Here the CDR3 DNA reads TGTGCCAGCGGACCGACAGGGGCGGGTAATGAAAAACTGTTTTTT. The V and J genes are TRBV12-3 or TRBV12-4 and TRBJ1-4; 8 bases are a match to TRBD1. The V and J ends lost 8 bases and 4 bases, in that order; junction bases with no gene match: 9. The CDR3 spans 15 residues.

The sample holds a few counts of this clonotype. The CDR3 region has the DNA TGCAGTGCTAGAGAACCCTCACAGGGGGCGAACACCGGGGAGCTGTTTTTT. It specifies CSAREPSQGANTGELFF. The chain links TRBV20-1 to TRBJ2-2; the match to TRBD1 covers 8 bases. CDR1 is DFQATT and CDR2 is SNEGSKA in the germline V gene (reference sequence). The CDR3 loop spans 17 amino acids. The V gene end was trimmed by 0 bases and the J gene end by 0 bases; junction bases not matched to a gene: 6.

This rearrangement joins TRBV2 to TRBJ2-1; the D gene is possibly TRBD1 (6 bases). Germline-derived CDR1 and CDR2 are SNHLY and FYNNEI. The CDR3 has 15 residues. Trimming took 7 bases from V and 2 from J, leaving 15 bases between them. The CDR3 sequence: CASIEDSRTYNEQFF. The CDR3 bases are TGTGCCAGCATAGAGGACAGTAGGACCTACAATGAGCAGTTCTTC.

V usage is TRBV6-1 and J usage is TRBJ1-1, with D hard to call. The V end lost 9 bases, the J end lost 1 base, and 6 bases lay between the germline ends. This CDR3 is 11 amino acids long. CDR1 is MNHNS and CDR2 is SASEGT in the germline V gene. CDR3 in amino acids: CASCTNTEAFF. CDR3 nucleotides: TGTGCCAGTTGCACGAACACTGAAGCTTTCTTT.